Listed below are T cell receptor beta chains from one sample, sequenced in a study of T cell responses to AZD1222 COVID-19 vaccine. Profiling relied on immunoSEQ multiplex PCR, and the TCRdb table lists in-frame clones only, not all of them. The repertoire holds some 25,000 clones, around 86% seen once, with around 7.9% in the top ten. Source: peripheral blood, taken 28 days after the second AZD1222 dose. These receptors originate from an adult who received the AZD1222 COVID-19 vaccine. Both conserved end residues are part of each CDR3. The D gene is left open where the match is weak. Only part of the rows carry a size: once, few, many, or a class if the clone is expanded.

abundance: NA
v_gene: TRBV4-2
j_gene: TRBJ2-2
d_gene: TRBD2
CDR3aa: CASSQDKTSGASNTGELFF
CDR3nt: TGTGCCAGCAGCCAAGACAAGACTAGCGGGGCTTCGAACACCGGGGAGCTGTTTTTT

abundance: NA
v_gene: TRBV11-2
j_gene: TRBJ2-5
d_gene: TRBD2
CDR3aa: CASSKRMGGETQYF
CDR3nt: TGTGCCAGCAGCAAGCGAATGGGGGGGGAGACCCAGTACTTC

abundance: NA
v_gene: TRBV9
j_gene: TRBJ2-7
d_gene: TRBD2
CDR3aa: CASSPQGTTKSYEQYF
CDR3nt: TGTGCCAGCAGCCCCCAAGGGACTACCAAATCCTACGAGCAGTACTTC

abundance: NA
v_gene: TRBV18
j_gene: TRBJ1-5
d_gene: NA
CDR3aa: CASSPLSGADQPQHF
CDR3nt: TGTGCCAGCTCACCACTGTCAGGGGCCGATCAGCCCCAGCATTTT

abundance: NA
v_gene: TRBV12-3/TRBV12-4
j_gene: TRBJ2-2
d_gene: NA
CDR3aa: CASSSLGPGELFF
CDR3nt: TGTGCCAGCAGTTCCCTAGGACCCGGGGAGCTGTTTTTT

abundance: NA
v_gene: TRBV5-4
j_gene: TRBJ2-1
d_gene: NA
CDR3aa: CATHPPTSYEQFF
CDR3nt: TGTGCCACCCACCCCCCAACAAGCTATGAGCAGTTCTTC

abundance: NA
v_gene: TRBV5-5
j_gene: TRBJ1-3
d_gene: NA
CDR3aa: CASSAERDTIYF
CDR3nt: TGTGCCAGCAGCGCTGAAAGGGACACCATATATTTT

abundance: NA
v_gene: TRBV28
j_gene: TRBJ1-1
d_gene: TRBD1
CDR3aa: CASRLQGALEAFF
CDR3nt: TGTGCCAGCAGGTTACAGGGGGCTCTTGAAGCTTTCTTT

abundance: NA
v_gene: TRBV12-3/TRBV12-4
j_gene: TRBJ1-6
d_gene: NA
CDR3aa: CASSLGASMPLHF
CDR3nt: TGTGCCAGCAGTTTAGGTGCCTCGATGCCCCTCCACTTT

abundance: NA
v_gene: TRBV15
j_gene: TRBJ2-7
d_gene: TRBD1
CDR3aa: CATSSRDSYEQYF
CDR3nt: TGTGCCACCAGCAGCAGGGACAGCTACGAGCAGTACTTC

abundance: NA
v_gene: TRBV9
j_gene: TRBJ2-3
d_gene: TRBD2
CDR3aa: CASSVFGSGSTDTQYF
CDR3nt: TGTGCCAGCAGCGTTTTCGGAAGCGGGAGTACAGATACGCAGTATTTT

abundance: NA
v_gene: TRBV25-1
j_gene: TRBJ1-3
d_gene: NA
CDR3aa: CASSEWAGLSGNTIYF
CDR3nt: TGTGCCAGCAGTGAGTGGGCAGGGCTAAGTGGAAACACCATATATTTT

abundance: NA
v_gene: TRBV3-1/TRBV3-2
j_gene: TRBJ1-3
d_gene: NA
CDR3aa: CASSPATGNTIYF
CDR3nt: TGTGCCAGCAGCCCAGCTACAGGAAACACCATATATTTT

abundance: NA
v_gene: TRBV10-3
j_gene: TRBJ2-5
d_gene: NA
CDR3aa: CAISNPQGLGKETQYF
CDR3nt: TGTGCCATCAGTAACCCACAGGGTCTAGGGAAAGAGACCCAGTACTTC

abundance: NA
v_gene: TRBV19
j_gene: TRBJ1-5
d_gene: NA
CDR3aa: CASRPNSNQPQHF
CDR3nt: TGTGCCAGTAGACCAAATAGCAATCAGCCCCAGCATTTT

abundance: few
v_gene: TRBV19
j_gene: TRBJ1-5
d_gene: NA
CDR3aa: CASSIGQSGNQPQHF
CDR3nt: TGTGCCAGTAGTATTGGACAGAGCGGCAATCAGCCCCAGCATTTT

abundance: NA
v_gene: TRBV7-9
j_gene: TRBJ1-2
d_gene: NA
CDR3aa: CASSLVQGNGYTF
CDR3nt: TGTGCCAGCAGCTTAGTGCAGGGAAATGGCTACACCTTC

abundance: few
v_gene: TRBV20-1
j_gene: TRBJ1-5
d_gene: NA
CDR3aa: CSASHSGRWDQPQHF
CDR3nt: TGCAGTGCTAGTCATTCTGGGAGGTGGGATCAGCCCCAGCATTTT

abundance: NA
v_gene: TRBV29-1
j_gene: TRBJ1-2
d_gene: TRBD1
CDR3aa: CSVSGQNYGYTF
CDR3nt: TGCAGCGTTTCGGGACAGAACTATGGCTACACCTTC

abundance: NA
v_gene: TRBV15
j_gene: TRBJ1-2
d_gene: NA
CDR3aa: CATSRRALYGYTF
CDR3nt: TGTGCCACCAGCCGCCGGGCCCTTTATGGCTACACCTTC

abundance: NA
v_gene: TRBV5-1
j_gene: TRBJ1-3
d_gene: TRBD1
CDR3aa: CASSPGTDRNTIYF
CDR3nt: TGCGCCAGCAGCCCTGGGACAGATAGAAACACCATATATTTT

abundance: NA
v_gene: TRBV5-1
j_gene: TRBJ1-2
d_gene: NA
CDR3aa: CASSPTSGSGGYTF
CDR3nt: TGCGCCAGCTCTCCCACGTCCGGGAGCGGGGGCTACACCTTC

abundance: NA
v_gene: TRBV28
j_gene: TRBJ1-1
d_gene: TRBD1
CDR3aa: CASSPPGTGNTEAFF
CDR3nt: TGTGCCAGCAGTCCGCCCGGGACAGGGAACACTGAAGCTTTCTTT

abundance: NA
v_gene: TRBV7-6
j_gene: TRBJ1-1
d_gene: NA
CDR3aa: CASSLVSPGLNTEAFF
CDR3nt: TGTGCCAGCAGCTTAGTGAGCCCCGGGTTAAACACTGAAGCTTTCTTT

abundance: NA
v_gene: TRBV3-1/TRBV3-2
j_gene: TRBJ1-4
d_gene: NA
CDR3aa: CASSQRGEEKLFF
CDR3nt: TGTGCCAGCAGCCAACGAGGGGAGGAAAAACTGTTTTTT

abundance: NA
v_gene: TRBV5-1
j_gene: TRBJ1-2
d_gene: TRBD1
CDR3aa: CASSLGWTGGDGYTF
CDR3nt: TGCGCCAGCAGCTTGGGTTGGACAGGGGGCGACGGCTACACCTTC

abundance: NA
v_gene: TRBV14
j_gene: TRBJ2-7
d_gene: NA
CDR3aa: CASSSQRGEPRHYEQYF
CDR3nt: TGTGCCAGCAGCTCACAAAGGGGGGAACCTCGTCACTACGAGCAGTACTTC

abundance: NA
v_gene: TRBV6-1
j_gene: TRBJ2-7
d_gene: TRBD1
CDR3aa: CASSELSGTGSYEQYF
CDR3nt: TGTGCCAGCAGTGAACTGTCTGGGACAGGGAGTTACGAGCAGTACTTC

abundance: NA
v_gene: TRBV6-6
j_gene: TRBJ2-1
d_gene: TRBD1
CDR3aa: CASSYTRQGDEQFF
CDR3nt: TGTGCCAGCAGTTACACAAGACAGGGAGATGAGCAGTTCTTC

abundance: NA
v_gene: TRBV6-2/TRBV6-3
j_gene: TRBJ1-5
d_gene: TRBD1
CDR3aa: CASSGDRGIVSNQPQHF
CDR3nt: TGTGCCAGCAGCGGAGACAGGGGGATCGTTAGCAATCAGCCCCAGCATTTT

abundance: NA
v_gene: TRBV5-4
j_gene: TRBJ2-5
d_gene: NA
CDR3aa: CASSRGGDGETQYF
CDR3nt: TGTGCCAGCAGCCGAGGGGGGGACGGGGAGACCCAGTACTTC

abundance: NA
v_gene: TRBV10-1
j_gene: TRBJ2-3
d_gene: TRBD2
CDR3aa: CASSEYSGRGPDTQYF
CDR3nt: TGCGCCAGCAGTGAGTATAGCGGGAGAGGACCAGATACGCAGTATTTT

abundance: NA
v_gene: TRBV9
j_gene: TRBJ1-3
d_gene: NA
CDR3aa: CASSVEFLSYSGNTIYF
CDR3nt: TGTGCCAGCAGCGTAGAATTCCTCTCCTACTCTGGAAACACCATATATTTT

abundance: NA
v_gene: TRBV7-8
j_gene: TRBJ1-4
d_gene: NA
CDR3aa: CASSQQASGEKLFF
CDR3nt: TGTGCCAGCAGCCAACAGGCCAGCGGGGAAAAACTGTTTTTT